One sample yielded the 32 T cell receptor beta chains listed below, sequenced in a study of T cell responses to AZD1222 COVID-19 vaccine. TCRdb's table, derived via immunoSEQ multiplex PCR, lists solely in-frame clones and lacks some. The data hold 150,000 to 200,000 clones, with 90% to 95% observed a single time. Sequenced material: peripheral blood, taken 28 days after the second AZD1222 dose. Receptors originate from an adult who received the AZD1222 COVID-19 vaccine.

The chain is built from TRBV12-3 or TRBV12-4 and TRBJ1-2; 10 nucleotides line up with TRBD1. The CDR3 is 13 amino acids. J gave up 10 bases and V 5 bases, and 7 bases lay outside the gene matches. CDR3: CASSTGTGANYTF. As DNA, the CDR3 is TGTGCCAGCAGTACCGGGACAGGGGCGAACTACACCTTC.

This chain uses TRBV11-3 with TRBJ2-3; D call uncertain. The V end was cut by 5 bases, the J end by 1 base, with 10 bases between. Per the germline V gene, CDR1 is SGHNT and CDR2 is YENEEA. The CDR3 has 14 amino acids. CDR3 coding DNA: TGTGCCAGCAGCCTACGGGCCGGCACAGATACGCAGTATTTT. Translating it yields CASSLRAGTDTQYF.

This clone was observed once. The chain employs TRBV29-1 and TRBJ2-7, with 8 bases lining up with TRBD2. The J segment lost 3 bases and the V segment lost 5 bases, leaving 3 bases of the junction unmatched. Germline values: CDR1 SQVTM, CDR2 ANQGSEA. The CDR3 contains 12 residues. This CDR3 is CSVTSGNYEQYF. The CDR3 DNA is TGCAGCGTTACTAGCGGAAACTACGAGCAGTACTTC.

V is TRBV7-9 and J is TRBJ2-7, with 13 bases identical to TRBD2. The CDR3 has 16 amino acids. V was pared by 4 bases and J by 7 bases, with 10 bases of the junction left unmatched. Germline V gene lookup returns CDR1 SEHNR and CDR2 FQNEAQ (reference sequence). For the CDR3, the DNA is TGTGCCAGCAGCTCTTCACTAGCGGGAGGGCCGGAAGAGCAGTACTTC. It specifies CASSSSLAGGPEEQYF.

This chain connects TRBV7-3 to TRBJ1-2; D gene ambiguous. There are 14 residues in the CDR3. V dropped 5 bases and J dropped 1 base, with 11 bases sitting between them. Germline lookup yields CDR1 SGHTA and CDR2 FQGTGA. The CDR3 spells CASSHRGHNYGYTF. DNA for the CDR3: TGTGCCAGCAGCCACCGAGGTCATAACTATGGCTACACCTTC. Together with reference TRBV7-3 and TRBJ1-2, the CDR3 gives the full variable domain: GAGVSQTPSNKVTEKGKYVELRCDPISGHTALYWYRQSLGQGPEFLIYFQGTGAADDSGLPNDRFFAVRPEGSVSTLKIQRTERGDSAVYLCASSHRGHNYGYTFGSGTRLTVV.

V usage is TRBV19 and J usage is TRBJ2-3, with 10 positions matching TRBD2. V trimming: 5 bases; J trimming: 0 bases; junction bases outside the gene matches: 5. In germline, CDR1 is LNHDA, CDR2 SQIVND (reference sequence). The CDR3 covers 16 residues. DNA of the CDR3: TGTGCCAGTAGTCGCCTAGCGGGAGCCAGCACAGATACGCAGTATTTT. The encoded protein is CASSRLAGASTDTQYF. Full variable domain (outside the CDR3, taken from reference TRBV19 and TRBJ2-3): DGGITQSPKYLFRKEGQNVTLSCEQNLNHDAMYWYRQDPGQGLRLIYYSQIVNDFQKGDIAEGYSVSREKKESFPLTVTSAQKNPTAFYLCASSRLAGASTDTQYFGPGTRLTVL.

For the CDR3, the DNA is TGTGCTAGTGGTTTGACTTTAGAGCGGAGAGACAATGAGCAGTTCTTC. This codes for CASGLTLERRDNEQFF. The gene calls are TRBV12-5 and TRBJ2-1; tentatively, D is TRBD2 (5 bases). CDR1 LGHNT and CDR2 FRNRAP come from the germline V gene. The CDR3 covers 16 residues. V lost 2 bases and J lost 5, with 16 bases in between.

The chain links TRBV28 to TRBJ2-7, with D possibly matching TRBD1 (5 bases). The germline gives CDR1 MDHEN, CDR2 SYDVKM. Trimming shortened V by 1 base and J by 5 bases, and 15 bases separated the two germline ends. The CDR3 extends over 15 amino acids. The CDR3 protein is CASSLLPRAGHEQYF. CDR3 in DNA: TGTGCCAGCAGTTTATTACCCAGGGCCGGCCACGAGCAGTACTTC.

The rearrangement joins TRBV3-1 (or the pseudogene TRBV3-2) to TRBJ1-3; D is ambiguous. This CDR3 is built from 13 residues. Germline-derived CDR1 and CDR2 are LGHDT and YNNKEL (reference sequence). Trimming left V 4 bases short and J 3 bases short, with 7 bases between. CDR3 region: CASSPPGGNTIYF. The CDR3, as DNA: TGTGCCAGCAGCCCCCCGGGTGGAAACACCATATATTTT.

This clone has only a few counts. The chain has TRBV7-9 and TRBJ2-7; 8 nucleotides agree with TRBD1. V lost 3 bases, J lost 2 bases, and 6 bases stayed unmatched. Germline lookup yields CDR1 SEHNR and CDR2 FQNEAQ (reference sequence). This CDR3 region has 15 residues. The CDR3 here is CASSFDGTGAYEQYF. DNA for the CDR3: TGTGCCAGCAGCTTCGATGGGACAGGAGCCTACGAGCAGTACTTC.

J is TRBJ1-1 and V is TRBV19, with a possible D match to TRBD1 (6 bases). Looked up from germline, CDR1 is LNHDA and CDR2 is SQIVND (reference sequence). V was cut by 6 bases and J by 0 bases, with 11 bases left in between. The CDR3 is 14 residues long. CDR3 in DNA: TGTGCCAGTAGAGAAGGGGGGATGAACACTGAAGCTTTCTTT. Amino acids: CASREGGMNTEAFF.

The chain combines TRBV19 with TRBJ2-1; D is undetermined. This CDR3 spans 14 amino acids. Between the trimmed V and J ends, which lost 10 bases and 1 base, there was a span of 14 bases. Per the germline V gene, CDR1 is LNHDA and CDR2 is SQIVND (reference sequence). The CDR3 DNA reads TGTGCCACCAGATCGTTGGTATCCTACAATGAGCAGTTCTTC. Its translation is CATRSLVSYNEQFF.

This rearrangement joins TRBV28 to TRBJ2-1, with TRBD2 matching 12 bases. The V and J ends lost 5 bases and 7 bases, in that order; junction bases with no gene match: 6. The length of the CDR3 is 15 residues. Germline CDR1 and CDR2: MDHEN and SYDVKM. The CDR3 nucleotides are TGTGCCAGCAGTGCACGACTAGCGGGAGAAAATGAGCAGTTCTTC. It specifies CASSARLAGENEQFF.

V gene TRBV28 combines with J gene TRBJ2-3; 7 bases are a match to TRBD1. The ends lost 5 bases at V and 3 bases at J; junction bases unmatched: 8. The CDR3 extends over 15 amino acids. Germline V gene sequence: CDR1 MDHEN, CDR2 SYDVKM. DNA for the CDR3: TGTGCCAGCAGTCCTTCGACAGGGCGTACAGATACGCAGTATTTT. It translates to CASSPSTGRTDTQYF.

The V and J genes are TRBV29-1 and TRBJ2-3; no definite D call. Trimming removed 7 bases at V and 1 base at J, with 3 bases between. Germline CDR1 is SQVTM and CDR2 is ANQGSEA. This CDR3 is built from 10 residues. As DNA, the CDR3 is TGCAGCGCCGGCACAGATACGCAGTATTTT. It specifies CSAGTDTQYF.

The chain has TRBV2 and TRBJ2-5; no clear D. V lost 4 bases to trimming and J lost 5 bases, with 14 bases between them. CDR3 length equals 14 residues. From germline, CDR1 is SNHLY and CDR2 FYNNEI. The CDR3 nucleotides are TGTGCCAGCAGTGCGCGGAACCATCAGGAGACCCAGTACTTC. Its translation is CASSARNHQETQYF.

The V call is TRBV30, the J call TRBJ2-7; 13 bases agree with TRBD2. Germline V gives CDR1 GTSNPN, CDR2 SVGIG (reference sequence). V was pared by 0 bases and J by 2 bases, with 7 bases of the junction left unmatched. CDR3 length: 17 amino acids. CDR3 sequence (DNA): TGTGCCTGGAGTGTATCTAGGACTAGCGGGAGAGCCTACGAGCAGTACTTC. The encoded protein is CAWSVSRTSGRAYEQYF. The full variable domain, its missing parts supplied by reference TRBV30 and TRBJ2-7, is SQTIHQWPATLVQPVGSPLSLECTVEGTSNPNLYWYRQAAGRGLQLLFYSVGIGQISSEVPQNLSASRPQDRQFILSSKKLLLSDSGFYLCAWSVSRTSGRAYEQYFGPGTRLTVT.

This clone was counted a few times. The chain combines TRBV13 with TRBJ2-1; D remains ambiguous. CDR1 and CDR2 from the germline V gene are PRHDT and FYEKMQ (reference sequence). The CDR3 has 14 residues. Between the trimmed V and J ends, which lost 5 bases and 13 bases, there was a span of 21 bases. The CDR3 DNA is TGTGCCAGCAGCCTACCCCTAAAGGCTCAAATCCAGTTCTTC. This encodes CASSLPLKAQIQFF.

This clone was detected a few times. The chain links TRBV28 to TRBJ1-2; D possibly corresponds to TRBD1 (6 bases). Trimming stripped 3 bases from V and 4 bases from J, with 18 bases between. In germline, CDR1 is MDHEN, CDR2 SYDVKM. The CDR3 spans 16 residues. The CDR3 DNA follows: TGTGCCAGCAGTTTCGGCCAACCAGGGGAGGCCTATGGCTACACCTTC. The encoded protein is CASSFGQPGEAYGYTF.

This rearrangement joins TRBV19 to TRBJ2-2; D ambiguous. The CDR3 extends over 14 amino acids. The germline gives CDR1 LNHDA, CDR2 SQIVND (reference sequence). Trimming cost V 3 bases and J 7 bases, with 12 bases left between them. CDR3: CASSIWAPGGELFF. The CDR3 coding sequence is TGTGCCAGTAGTATCTGGGCTCCTGGCGGGGAGCTGTTTTTT.

V is TRBV7-9 and J is TRBJ2-3, with TRBD2 matching 11 bases. The CDR3 loop spans 15 amino acids. Germline V gene data show CDR1 as SEHNR and CDR2 as FQNEAQ (reference sequence). After removal of 10 bases from V and 8 bases from J, the junction contained 14 bases not matched to a gene. This CDR3 reads CATTPGTSGGRTQYF. DNA of the CDR3: TGTGCCACCACCCCGGGGACTAGCGGTGGTCGTACGCAGTATTTT. Filled out from reference TRBV7-9 and TRBJ2-3, the complete variable domain reads DTGVSQNPRHKITKRGQNVTFRCDPISEHNRLYWYRQTLGQGPEFLTYFQNEAQLEKSRLLSDRFSAERPKGSFSTLEIQRTEQGDSAMYLCATTPGTSGGRTQYFGPGTRLTVL.

The genes are TRBV30 and TRBJ1-5, with 7 bases aligning to TRBD1. J was trimmed by 4 bases and V by 5 bases; bases with no gene match: 8. Looked up from germline, CDR1 is GTSNPN and CDR2 is SVGIG (reference sequence). The CDR3 spans 14 residues. This CDR3 is CAWGHRGGNQPQHF. Written as DNA, the CDR3 is TGTGCCTGGGGCCACAGGGGAGGTAATCAGCCCCAGCATTTT. The complete variable domain, with remaining parts taken from reference TRBV30 and TRBJ1-5, reads SQTIHQWPATLVQPVGSPLSLECTVEGTSNPNLYWYRQAAGRGLQLLFYSVGIGQISSEVPQNLSASRPQDRQFILSSKKLLLSDSGFYLCAWGHRGGNQPQHFGDGTRLSIL.

Here the CDR3 reads CASSEGGYSNQPQHF. As DNA, the CDR3 is TGTGCCAGCAGCGAGGGGGGGTATAGCAATCAGCCCCAGCATTTT. This rearrangement joins TRBV13 to TRBJ1-5; possible D gene TRBD1, 6 bases. The V gene's germline CDR1 is PRHDT and CDR2 FYEKMQ (reference sequence). V shed 5 bases and J shed 0 bases, with 11 bases lying between them. This CDR3 has 15 residues.

The chain has TRBV7-3 and TRBJ2-2; the D call may be TRBD1 or TRBD2 (5 bases each). The V and J ends lost 7 bases and 6 bases respectively, with 15 bases between them. The CDR3 contains 14 residues. Germline V gene lookup returns CDR1 SGHTA and CDR2 FQGTGA. CDR3: CASTGTPGAGELFF. DNA for the CDR3: TGTGCCAGCACCGGGACCCCCGGGGCCGGGGAGCTGTTTTTT.

The chain carries TRBV5-1 and TRBJ2-1; a weak D match, TRBD2 (5 bases). Trimming left V 0 bases short and J 9 bases short, with 7 bases between. This CDR3 is 12 amino acids long. The V gene's germline CDR1 is SGHRS and CDR2 YFSETQ. As DNA, the CDR3 is TGCGCCAGCAGCTTGGGTGGGAGTGAGCAGTTCTTC. It translates to CASSLGGSEQFF.

This rearrangement joins TRBV27 to TRBJ2-2; D is undetermined. V was cut by 5 bases and J by 6 bases, with 7 bases left in between. CDR3 length: 12 amino acids. From germline, CDR1 is MNHEY and CDR2 SMNVEV (reference sequence). The CDR3 bases are TGTGCCAGCAGTCGACCCCCCGGGGAGCTGTTTTTT. As protein: CASSRPPGELFF.

This clone appeared a single time. The chain couples TRBV30 to TRBJ2-4, with D possibly matching TRBD1 (6 bases). The germline V and J ends were trimmed by 3 bases and 4 bases, with 16 bases remaining between them. CDR1 and CDR2 from the germline V gene are GTSNPN and SVGIG (reference sequence). The CDR3 has 15 amino acids. The CDR3 here is CAWRDLSGQKNIQYF. CDR3 coding DNA: TGTGCCTGGAGAGATCTATCAGGACAGAAAAACATTCAGTACTTC.

The chain uses TRBV6-2 or TRBV6-3 and TRBJ1-2, with a weak D call TRBD1 (6 bases). CDR3 length: 14 residues. Germline V gene lookup returns CDR1 MNHEY and CDR2 SVGEGT. The V end lost 2 bases, the J end lost 3 bases, and 10 bases lay between the germline ends. CDR3 sequence reads: CASSYGGLDYGYTF. For the CDR3, the DNA is TGTGCCAGCAGTTACGGGGGGCTTGACTATGGCTACACCTTC.

V usage is TRBV5-1 and J usage is TRBJ2-5; a weak D match, TRBD1 (6 bases). V lost 6 bases to trimming and J lost 5 bases, with 14 bases between them. CDR1 and CDR2 from the germline V gene are SGHRS and YFSETQ. CDR3 length equals 13 residues. This chain's CDR3 is CASTLGGPETQYF. CDR3 in DNA: TGCGCCAGCACCCTAGGGGGACCTGAGACCCAGTACTTC.

V gene TRBV3-1 (or the pseudogene TRBV3-2) combines with J gene TRBJ2-7; D unresolved. The CDR3 has 12 residues. The V end was cut by 3 bases, the J end by 4 bases, with 7 bases between. Germline CDR1 is LGHDT and CDR2 is YNNKEL (reference sequence). The CDR3 here is CASSQDRYEQYF. CDR3 nucleotide sequence: TGTGCCAGCAGCCAGGATCGTTACGAGCAGTACTTC.

This chain uses TRBV9 with TRBJ2-3; D might be TRBD2 (5 bases). CDR1 and CDR2 (germline): SGDLS, YYNGEE. V shed 3 bases and J shed 4 bases, with 9 bases lying between them. The CDR3 sequence is 13 residues long. The CDR3 loop reads CASSASHPDTQYF. The CDR3 region has the DNA TGTGCCAGCAGCGCTAGCCACCCAGATACGCAGTATTTT.

In its sample, this clone was seen a few times. The chain's CDR3 is CASSSGLQETQYF. The CDR3 nucleotides are TGTGCCAGCAGTTCCGGGCTCCAAGAGACCCAGTACTTC. The V and J genes are TRBV2 and TRBJ2-5; D uncertain. CDR3 length equals 13 residues. Between the trimmed V and J ends, which lost 5 bases and 1 base, there was a span of 8 bases. Germline V lookup: CDR1 SNHLY, CDR2 FYNNEI.